A single sample is the source of the 30 T cell receptor beta chains below, sequenced in a study of T cell repertoires in aging, cancer and after chemotherapy. TCR beta rearrangements were amplified from peripheral blood genomic DNA. Multiplex touch-down PCR with TRB-A/B primers amplified rearranged V-D-J TRB sequences. TCRdb reprocessed the multiplex PCR reads with MiXCR, giving one entry per CDR3 protein. The table includes about 4,700 distinct CDR3 sequences, 20% to 25% detected once. The material sequenced was blood. The receptors originated from a human donor in good health. The donor label of this sample is uncertain.

By sample fraction, this clonotype is medium-sized. The chain is built from TRBV19 and TRBJ2-1; possibly TRBD1 or TRBD2 for D (6 bases each). Germline CDR1 reads LNHDA; CDR2 reads SQIVND (reference sequence). CDR3 length equals 16 residues. Between the trimmed V and J ends, which lost 6 bases and 5 bases, there was a span of 20 bases. CDR3 residues: CASSHIREAGDNEQFF. Written as DNA, the CDR3 is TGTGCCAGTAGCCATATCAGGGAGGCAGGGGACAATGAGCAGTTCTTC.

By frequency in the sample, this clonotype is medium-sized. Compared with germline, one end of the junction differs, possibly owing to a read error. The V and J genes are TRBV19 and TRBJ2-1; no clear D gene. This CDR3 contains 11 residues. From germline, CDR1 is LNHDA and CDR2 SQIVND (reference sequence). CDR3 region: CASSSRNEQFF. The CDR3 DNA follows: TGTGCCAGCAGTAGTCGCAATGAGCAGTTCTTC.

By its share, this clonotype is medium-sized. CDR3 nucleotide sequence: TGTGCCAGCAGTTACTTTCCTAGCGGAGGCAATGAGCAGTTCTTC. Amino acid sequence: CASSYFPSGGNEQFF. This chain uses TRBV6-5 with TRBJ2-1; 7 bases line up with TRBD2. Germline V gene sequence: CDR1 MNHEY, CDR2 SVGAGI. V was pared by 1 base and J by 6 bases, with 6 bases of the junction left unmatched. The CDR3 runs to 15 residues.

This clonotype is labeled medium-sized. V gene TRBV30 combines with J gene TRBJ1-1, with D perhaps matching TRBD1 (6 bases). From germline, CDR1 is GTSNPN and CDR2 SVGIG (reference sequence). Trimming pared 6 bases from V and 0 bases from J, leaving 11 bases between. This CDR3 comprises 13 residues. CDR3 residues: CACLRDMNTEAFF. The CDR3 DNA reads as TGTGCCTGTCTACGGGACATGAACACTGAAGCTTTCTTT.

This clonotype was detected ten times or more. This chain uses TRBV29-1 with TRBJ1-4, with D possibly being TRBD1 (5 bases). This CDR3 comprises 11 residues. The germline V gene encodes CDR1 SQVTM and CDR2 ANQGSEA. Trimming stripped 4 bases from V and 12 bases from J, with 12 bases between. DNA of the CDR3: TGCAGCGTTGCGTGGGGGGGAGAACTGTTTTTT. Translated: CSVAWGGELFF.

This chain links TRBV19 with TRBJ1-2, with D possibly matching TRBD1 (5 bases). In germline, CDR1 is LNHDA, CDR2 SQIVND (reference sequence). V lost 6 bases and J 4 bases, leaving 12 bases between the germline ends. The CDR3 has 13 residues. CDR3 DNA sequence: TGTGCCAGTAGACCGGGACGGATCTATGGCTACACCTTC. Its protein is CASRPGRIYGYTF.

Of note for this clonotype: A much larger clone sits a single nucleotide away, making a read error possible. It is likely a read error, because the conserved phenylalanine at the end of the CDR3 is missing. The CDR3 sequence is CASSEVRNTEAFS. The DNA for the CDR3 is TGTGCCAGCAGTGAAGTACGGAACACTGAAGCTTTCTCT. The rearrangement joins TRBV6-1 to TRBJ1-1, with unresolved D. Germline CDR1 reads MNHNS; CDR2 reads SASEGT. The CDR3 is 13 residues long. The germline V and J ends were trimmed by 1 base and 1 base, with 4 bases remaining between them.

V usage is TRBV19 and J usage is TRBJ2-7; a weak D match, TRBD1 (5 bases). V was cut by 5 bases and J by 2 bases, with 16 bases left in between. This CDR3 has 15 amino acids. Germline-derived CDR1 and CDR2 are LNHDA and SQIVND (reference sequence). For the CDR3, the DNA is TGTGCCAGTAGTGCCCCCGGTGGGGCGACCTACGAGCAGTACTTC. Translated, it gives CASSAPGGATYEQYF.

V and J are TRBV7-9 and TRBJ1-1, with 8 nucleotides matching TRBD1. The CDR3 extends over 14 amino acids. Per germline, CDR1 SEHNR and CDR2 FQNEAQ (reference sequence). V lost 6 bases to trimming and J lost 6 bases; unmatched junction nucleotides: 9. The chain's CDR3 is CASSSGQAGPEAFF. The CDR3 DNA is TGTGCCAGCAGTTCGGGACAGGCTGGCCCTGAAGCTTTCTTT.

Turning to this clonotype: A much larger clone is a single base away; this may be a read error. The chain joins TRBV5-6 to TRBJ1-1; weak D call: TRBD1 (6 bases). V lost 3 bases to trimming and J lost 2 bases, with 17 bases between them. Germline loops: CDR1 SGHDT, CDR2 YYEEEE. This CDR3 is 16 amino acids long. DNA of the CDR3: TGTGCCAGCAGCTCCTCCAGGGGTCTCATCAACACTGAAGCTTTCTTT. This codes for CASSSSRGLINTEAFF.

This chain uses TRBV7-9 with TRBJ1-2; D uncertain. The CDR3 contains 15 residues. Trimming removed 4 bases from V and 4 bases from J, with 16 bases in between. Germline V gene sequence: CDR1 SEHNR, CDR2 FQNEAQ (reference sequence). CDR3 amino acids: CASSSYMVQSYGYTF. The CDR3 DNA reads TGTGCCAGCAGCTCATACATGGTTCAGTCCTATGGCTACACCTTC. Using reference TRBV7-9 and TRBJ1-2 for the parts outside the CDR3, the full variable domain is DTGVSQNPRHKITKRGQNVTFRCDPISEHNRLYWYRQTLGQGPEFLTYFQNEAQLEKSRLLSDRFSAERPKGSFSTLEIQRTEQGDSAMYLCASSSYMVQSYGYTFGSGTRLTVV.

By sample share, this clonotype is medium-sized. The chain carries TRBV10-3 and TRBJ2-1, with TRBD1 matching 9 bases. The CDR3 covers 13 residues. V gave up 4 bases and J gave up 9 bases; unmatched junction bases: 4. CDR1 is ENHRY, CDR2 SYGVKD, per germline. CDR3 nucleotide sequence: TGTGCCATCAGTGGGACAGGGGAGGGTGAGCAGTTCTTC. This sequence encodes CAISGTGEGEQFF.

The chain is built from TRBV12-3 or TRBV12-4 and TRBJ2-3; 11 bases map to TRBD2. This CDR3 contains 16 residues. V lost 6 bases and J lost 4; bases outside the gene matches: 9. In DNA, the CDR3 is TGTGCCAGCAGCAGGATGGTTAGCGGGGGGGCAGATACGCAGTATTTT. Its translation is CASSRMVSGGADTQYF.

This clonotype is medium-sized by share. The chain's CDR3 is CAWSYGFTGELFF. In nucleotides, the CDR3 is TGTGCCTGGAGTTACGGATTCACCGGGGAGCTGTTTTTT. The rearrangement links TRBV30 to TRBJ2-2; D is ambiguous. Germline lookup yields CDR1 GTSNPN and CDR2 SVGIG (reference sequence). The V and J ends lost 2 bases and 4 bases respectively, with 8 bases between them. The CDR3 length is 13 residues.

The rearrangement uses TRBV21-1 and TRBJ1-1; TRBD1 is the table's D call, not checked against the DNA. TRBV21-1 counts as a pseudogene. CDR3 length: 18 amino acids. The CDR3 is CASSMKTGAYTMNTEAFF. The CDR3 nucleotides read TGTGCCAGCAGCATGAAAACGGGGGCCTATACTATGAACACTGAAGCTTTCTTT.

This clonotype rates as medium-sized. The rearrangement links TRBV19 to TRBJ2-6; TRBD1 agrees at 7 bases. Germline loops: CDR1 LNHDA, CDR2 SQIVND (reference sequence). With 7 bases clipped from V and 0 bases from J, the junction kept 9 bases outside the gene matches. The CDR3 runs 17 residues. As DNA, the CDR3 is TGTGCCAGTAATTCCGACAGGGCCAGCTCTGGGGCCAACGTCCTGACTTTC. It specifies CASNSDRASSGANVLTF.

A word on this clonotype: A read error may explain this, as a much larger clone is one base away. The chain uses TRBV12-3 or TRBV12-4 and TRBJ1-5; 9 bases fit TRBD1. The CDR3 spans 16 residues. CDR3 coding DNA: TGTGCCAGCAGCCCTTTTAGGGACAGGGACAATCAGCACCAGCATTTT. It codes for CASSPFRDRDNQHQHF.

This clonotype rates as medium-sized (0.01 to 0.1%). The chain is built from TRBV5-4 and TRBJ2-2; the D is unclear. The CDR3 sequence is 15 residues long. Germline V gene data show CDR1 as SGHNT and CDR2 as YYREEE (reference sequence). Trimming pared 3 bases from V and 1 base from J, leaving 10 bases between. CDR3 DNA sequence: TGTGCCAGCAGCTACCCGACGGGGAACACCGGGGAGCTGTTTTTT. Amino acid sequence: CASSYPTGNTGELFF.

By frequency in the sample, this clonotype is medium-sized. This chain links TRBV30 with TRBJ1-5; no definite D call. The V gene's germline CDR1 is GTSNPN and CDR2 SVGIG (reference sequence). V was pared by 3 bases and J by 0 bases, with 9 bases between. The CDR3 extends over 14 amino acids. CDR3 sequence: CAWRSAYSNQPQHF. The CDR3 DNA is TGTGCCTGGAGGTCGGCCTATAGCAATCAGCCCCAGCATTTT.

This clonotype qualifies as medium-sized. This rearrangement joins TRBV19 to TRBJ1-3; D is uncertain. The CDR3 totals 12 residues. V gave up 3 bases and J gave up 9 bases, with 9 bases separating them. The germline V gene has CDR1 LNHDA and CDR2 SQIVND (reference sequence). The chain's CDR3 is CASSMDLGTIYF. CDR3 coding DNA: TGTGCCAGTAGTATGGACCTGGGCACCATATATTTT.

This clonotype rates as medium-sized (0.01 to 0.1%). The rearrangement links TRBV5-4 to TRBJ2-7; D not certain. Germline CDR1 and CDR2: SGHNT and YYREEE (reference sequence). CDR3 size: 15 residues. Trimming took 0 bases from V and 0 from J, leaving 10 bases between them. The CDR3 loop reads CASSLGVTSSYEQYF. CDR3 coding DNA: TGTGCCAGCAGCTTGGGGGTAACCTCCTCCTACGAGCAGTACTTC.

This clonotype is judged medium-sized (0.01 to 0.1%). V and J are TRBV5-4 and TRBJ2-1; possible D gene TRBD1, 7 bases. Germline V gene lookup returns CDR1 SGHNT and CDR2 YYREEE (reference sequence). Trimming pared 0 bases from V and 3 bases from J, leaving 16 bases between. There are 17 residues in the CDR3. The CDR3 DNA is TGTGCCAGCAGCTTGGCCCAGGGGGGACGGGGCTACAATGAGCAGTTCTTC. As protein: CASSLAQGGRGYNEQFF.

The CDR3 sequence: CSYPRDRGRSSYNEQFF. The CDR3 coding sequence is TGCAGCTACCCCAGGGACAGGGGGCGAAGCTCCTACAATGAGCAGTTCTTC. The V gene is TRBV29-1, the J gene TRBJ2-1, with TRBD1 identical over 12 bases. Germline CDR1 is SQVTM and CDR2 is ANQGSEA. J gave up 0 bases and V 8 bases, and 11 bases lay outside the gene matches. The CDR3 length is 17 residues.

By proportion, this clonotype is medium-sized. V is TRBV7-9 and J is TRBJ1-4; tentative D call: TRBD1 (5 bases). The CDR3 contains 14 residues. The germline V and J ends were trimmed by 3 bases and 7 bases, with 12 bases remaining between them. CDR1 and CDR2 from the germline V gene are SEHNR and FQNEAQ (reference sequence). CDR3 protein: CASSLTGTFEKLFF. The CDR3 DNA is TGTGCCAGCAGCTTGACCGGGACTTTTGAAAAACTGTTTTTT.

This clonotype qualifies as medium-sized. This chain's CDR3 is CASSLEGRGANYGYTF. The CDR3 DNA sequence: TGTGCCAGCAGCTTAGAAGGCCGGGGAGCTAACTATGGCTACACCTTC. The rearrangement joins TRBV11-3 to TRBJ1-2; D ambiguous. Germline CDR1 and CDR2: SGHNT and YENEEA. CDR3 length equals 16 residues. V shed 0 bases and J shed 0 bases, with 11 bases lying between them.

By sample share, this clonotype is medium-sized. The genes are TRBV29-1 and TRBJ2-5, with D perhaps assigned TRBD1 or TRBD2 (6 bases each). This CDR3 region has 12 residues. CDR1 is SQVTM and CDR2 is ANQGSEA in the germline V gene. Trimming shortened V by 5 bases and J by 1 base, and 8 bases separated the two germline ends. The CDR3 sequence is CSVRGPQETQYF. CDR3 coding DNA: TGCAGCGTTCGGGGGCCCCAAGAGACCCAGTACTTC.

Within the sample, this clonotype is medium-sized. The chain has TRBV6-6 and TRBJ1-4; D ambiguous. Germline assignment: CDR1 MNHNY and CDR2 SVGAGI (reference sequence). The CDR3 contains 14 residues. V lost 4 bases and J lost 3, with 9 bases in between. The CDR3 coding sequence is TGTGCCAGCAGTTCAAAGGCCGCTAATGAAAAACTGTTTTTT. Residues: CASSSKAANEKLFF.

This clonotype is medium-sized by share. This rearrangement joins TRBV6-1 to TRBJ1-1; 10 bases agree with TRBD1. V shed 7 bases and J 4 bases; nucleotides not matched to a gene: 6. Per germline, CDR1 MNHNS and CDR2 SASEGT. The CDR3 runs to 14 residues. CDR3 coding DNA: TGTGCCAGCACGGTGACAGGGGGCATCACTGAAGCTTTCTTT. This codes for CASTVTGGITEAFF.

As regards this clonotype: A much larger clone is a single base away; this may be a read error. The J gene is TRBJ2-7, the V gene TRBV18; 7 nucleotides align to TRBD2. This CDR3 is 12 amino acids long. CDR1 KGHSH and CDR2 LQKENI come from the germline V gene. The chain's CDR3 is CASSRGDYAQYF. Written as DNA, the CDR3 is TGTGCCAGCTCACGGGGGGACTACGCGCAGTACTTC.

This clonotype was found many times. This chain links TRBV6-4 with TRBJ1-6; D remains unclear. The CDR3 loop spans 14 amino acids. V was pared by 2 bases and J by 10 bases, with 12 bases between. Germline V gene data show CDR1 as MRHNA and CDR2 as SNTAGT. CDR3 loop: CASSDGEGNSPLHF. The CDR3 DNA reads TGTGCCAGCAGTGACGGGGAGGGTAACTCACCCCTCCACTTT.